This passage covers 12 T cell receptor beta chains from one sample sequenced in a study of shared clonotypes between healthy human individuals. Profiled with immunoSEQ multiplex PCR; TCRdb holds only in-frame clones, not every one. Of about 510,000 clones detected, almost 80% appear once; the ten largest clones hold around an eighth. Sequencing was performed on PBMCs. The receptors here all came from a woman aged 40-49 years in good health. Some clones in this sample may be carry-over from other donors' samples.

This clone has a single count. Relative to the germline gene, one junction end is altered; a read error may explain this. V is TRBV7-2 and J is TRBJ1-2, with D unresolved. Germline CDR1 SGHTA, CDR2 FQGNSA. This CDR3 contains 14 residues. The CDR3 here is CASSPREGNCGYTF. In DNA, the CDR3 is TGTGCCAGCAGCCCGCGGGAGGGAAACTGTGGCTACACCTTC.

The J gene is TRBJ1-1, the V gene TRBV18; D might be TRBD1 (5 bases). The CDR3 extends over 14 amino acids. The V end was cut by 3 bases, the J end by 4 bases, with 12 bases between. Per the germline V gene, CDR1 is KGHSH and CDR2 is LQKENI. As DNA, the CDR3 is TGTGCCAGCTCACCCGCCGTGGGGGGCACTGAAGCTTTCTTT. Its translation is CASSPAVGGTEAFF.

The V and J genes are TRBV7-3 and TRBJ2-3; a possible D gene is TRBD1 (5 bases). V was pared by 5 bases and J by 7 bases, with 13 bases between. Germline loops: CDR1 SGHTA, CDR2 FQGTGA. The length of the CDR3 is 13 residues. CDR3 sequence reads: CASSRGLKYTQYF. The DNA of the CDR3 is TGTGCCAGCAGCAGGGGATTGAAATATACGCAGTATTTT.

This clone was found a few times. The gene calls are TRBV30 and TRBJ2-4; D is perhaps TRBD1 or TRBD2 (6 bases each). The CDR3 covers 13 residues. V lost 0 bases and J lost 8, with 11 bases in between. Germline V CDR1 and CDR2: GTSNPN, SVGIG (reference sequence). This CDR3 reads CAWSVWGADIQYF. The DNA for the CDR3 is TGTGCCTGGAGTGTGTGGGGGGCGGACATTCAGTACTTC.

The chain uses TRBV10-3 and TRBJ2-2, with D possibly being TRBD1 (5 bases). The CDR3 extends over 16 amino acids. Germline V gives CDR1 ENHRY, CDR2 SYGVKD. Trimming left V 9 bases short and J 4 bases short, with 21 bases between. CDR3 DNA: TGTGCCATTACCTCTCCGAGACAGAGCCTCACCGGGGAGCTGTTTTTT. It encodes CAITSPRQSLTGELFF.

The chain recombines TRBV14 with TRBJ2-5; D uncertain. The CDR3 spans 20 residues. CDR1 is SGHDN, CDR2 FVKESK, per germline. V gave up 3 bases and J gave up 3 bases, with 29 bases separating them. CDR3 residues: CASSHLIWSRPPKQEETQYF. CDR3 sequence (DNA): TGTGCCAGCAGCCATCTCATTTGGTCCCGGCCCCCAAAACAAGAAGAGACCCAGTACTTC.

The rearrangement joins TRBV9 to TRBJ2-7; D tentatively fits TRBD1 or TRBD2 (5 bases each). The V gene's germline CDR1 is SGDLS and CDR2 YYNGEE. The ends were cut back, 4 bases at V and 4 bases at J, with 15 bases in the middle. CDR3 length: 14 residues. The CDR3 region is CASSPDGASYEQYF. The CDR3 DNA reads TGTGCCAGCAGCCCCGACGGGGCATCGTACGAGCAGTACTTC. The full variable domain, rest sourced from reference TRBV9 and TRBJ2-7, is DSGVTQTPKHLITATGQRVTLRCSPRSGDLSVYWYQQSLDQGLQFLIQYYNGEERAKGNILERFSAQQFPDLHSELNLSSLELGDSALYFCASSPDGASYEQYFGPGTRLTVT.

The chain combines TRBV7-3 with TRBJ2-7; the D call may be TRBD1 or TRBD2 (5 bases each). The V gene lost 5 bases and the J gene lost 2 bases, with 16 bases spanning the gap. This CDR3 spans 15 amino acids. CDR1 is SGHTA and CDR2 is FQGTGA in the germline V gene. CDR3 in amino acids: CASSEGPGTPYEQYF. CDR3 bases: TGTGCCAGCAGCGAAGGGCCAGGGACCCCCTACGAGCAGTACTTC.

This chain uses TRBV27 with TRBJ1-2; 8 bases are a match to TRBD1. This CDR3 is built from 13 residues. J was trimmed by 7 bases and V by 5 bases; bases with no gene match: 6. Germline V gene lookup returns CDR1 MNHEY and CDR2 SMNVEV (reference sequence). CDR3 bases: TGTGCCAGCAGTGACAGGGGCGCTTCTGGCTACACCTTC. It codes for CASSDRGASGYTF.

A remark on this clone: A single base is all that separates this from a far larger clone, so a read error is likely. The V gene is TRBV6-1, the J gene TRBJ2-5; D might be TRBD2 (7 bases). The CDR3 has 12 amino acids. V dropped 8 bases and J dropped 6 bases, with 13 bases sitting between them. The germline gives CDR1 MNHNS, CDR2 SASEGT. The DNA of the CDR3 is TGTGCCAGCGCACGGGGGGCGAAGACCCAGTACTTC. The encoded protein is CASARGAKTQYF.

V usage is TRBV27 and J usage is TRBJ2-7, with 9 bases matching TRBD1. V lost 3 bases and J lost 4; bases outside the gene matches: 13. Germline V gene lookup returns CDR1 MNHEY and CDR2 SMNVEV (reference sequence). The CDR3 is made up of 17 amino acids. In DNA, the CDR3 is TGTGCCAGCAGTTTCGTATATGGACAGGGGTCGACTTACGAGCAGTACTTC. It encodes CASSFVYGQGSTYEQYF.

CDR3 loop: CASSPGHTETQYF. The CDR3 DNA is TGTGCCAGCTCACCAGGACATACGGAGACCCAGTACTTC. V is TRBV18 and J is TRBJ2-5; D may be TRBD1 (5 bases). The length of the CDR3 is 13 residues. V was trimmed by 2 bases and J by 5 bases, leaving 9 bases between them. CDR1 and CDR2 from the germline V gene are KGHSH and LQKENI.